The next 30 T cell receptor beta chains were all read from a single sample in a study of cytomegalovirus exposure and HLA in healthy donors. With 60 Vbeta and 13 Jbeta primers, the PCR was carried out. TCRdb's copy holds only in-frame clones and misses some; the assay was immunoSEQ multiplex PCR. The table records a few hundred thousand clones, about 77% of them present only once. Sequenced: PBMCs. All receptors derive from a woman in her twenties or thirties in good health and CMV-seronegative.

V gene TRBV4-1 combines with J gene TRBJ1-2, with D unclear. The V gene's germline CDR1 is MGHRA and CDR2 YSYEKL. V lost 0 bases and J 8 bases, leaving 7 bases between the germline ends. The CDR3 totals 12 residues. The chain's CDR3 is CASSQDHQGYTF. CDR3 sequence (DNA): TGCGCCAGCAGCCAAGATCATCAGGGCTACACCTTC.

This clone appeared once. The chain is built from TRBV29-1 and TRBJ1-4; possibly TRBD1 for D (6 bases). The CDR3 is 15 residues long. The germline gives CDR1 SQVTM, CDR2 ANQGSEA. Trimming pared 5 bases from V and 0 bases from J, leaving 13 bases between. The CDR3 DNA is TGCAGCGTTACAGTACAGGGAACAACTAATGAAAAACTGTTTTTT. It translates to CSVTVQGTTNEKLFF.

The chain has TRBV5-4 and TRBJ2-7, with D possibly TRBD2 on 5 matching bases. The germline V and J ends were trimmed by 6 bases and 2 bases, with 27 bases remaining between them. CDR3 length: 18 residues. Germline V gene lookup returns CDR1 SGHNT and CDR2 YYREEE (reference sequence). The CDR3, as DNA: TGTGCCAGCAACCCCGGCGGGCCACCGGGAATGGTAACCTACGAGCAGTACTTC. Residues: CASNPGGPPGMVTYEQYF.

The chain employs TRBV5-6 and TRBJ2-1, with D tentatively TRBD1 (5 bases). The germline gives CDR1 SGHDT, CDR2 YYEEEE. The CDR3 covers 13 residues. Trimming removed 2 bases at V and 6 bases at J, with 9 bases between. Written as DNA, the CDR3 is TGTGCCAGCAGCTTTTCAGGGCGCAATGAGCAGTTCTTC. Its translation is CASSFSGRNEQFF.

This chain links TRBV7-8 with TRBJ2-1; 13 nucleotides line up with TRBD2. Germline trimming cut 4 bases from V and 9 bases from J; bases unmatched to any gene: 15. Germline V gene lookup returns CDR1 SGHVS and CDR2 FQNEAQ. The CDR3 totals 18 residues. The CDR3 DNA follows: TGTGCCAGCAGCTCCCCGGGAAGACTAGCGGGAGGTAAAGGTGAGCAGTTCTTC. Translated: CASSSPGRLAGGKGEQFF.

The CDR3 here is CASSLSGSDYGYTF. The DNA of the CDR3 is TGTGCCAGCAGCTTATCGGGAAGCGACTATGGCTACACCTTC. The V and J genes are TRBV7-9 and TRBJ1-2, with D hard to call. The CDR3 is 14 amino acids. The germline V gene has CDR1 SEHNR and CDR2 FQNEAQ (reference sequence). V lost 2 bases, J lost 3 bases, and 10 bases lay in between.

J is TRBJ2-5 and V is TRBV19; D may be TRBD1 (6 bases). Germline CDR1 is LNHDA and CDR2 is SQIVND (reference sequence). V shed 6 bases and J shed 5 bases, with 19 bases lying between them. This CDR3 comprises 15 residues. The CDR3 coding sequence is TGTGCCAGTAGCCCACCGGGACACCAAAGGGAGACCCAGTACTTC. Translation gives CASSPPGHQRETQYF.

The rearrangement uses TRBV5-6 and TRBJ2-1; maybe TRBD2 (6 bases). This CDR3 is 15 amino acids long. Trimming cost V 0 bases and J 6 bases, with 13 bases left between them. Germline CDR1 reads SGHDT; CDR2 reads YYEEEE. In nucleotides, the CDR3 is TGTGCCAGCAGCTTGGTTGGGGGGAGACCCAATGAGCAGTTCTTC. It specifies CASSLVGGRPNEQFF.

This chain uses TRBV19 with TRBJ2-7, with 16 bases identical to TRBD2. The germline V gene encodes CDR1 LNHDA and CDR2 SQIVND (reference sequence). Losses at the gene ends were 3 bases for V and 3 bases for J; bases not matched to a gene: 2. The CDR3 is 16 amino acids. The CDR3 nucleotides are TGTGCCAGTAGTATGGGACTAGCGGGAGGGCTCTACGAGCAGTACTTC. It is translated as CASSMGLAGGLYEQYF.

CDR3 in amino acids: CASKLAGGSYEQYF. Here the CDR3 DNA reads TGTGCCAGCAAACTAGCAGGAGGCTCCTACGAGCAGTACTTC. The rearrangement links TRBV27 to TRBJ2-7; D might be TRBD2 (6 bases). The germline CDR1 and CDR2 sequences are MNHEY and SMNVEV (reference sequence). The V end lost 7 bases, the J end lost 0 bases, and 13 bases lay between the germline ends. The CDR3 runs to 14 residues.

V is TRBV6-5 and J is TRBJ1-5; 7 nucleotides align to TRBD1. Per germline, CDR1 MNHEY and CDR2 SVGAGI. V lost 8 bases, J lost 2 bases, and 6 bases stayed unmatched. CDR3 length: 14 residues. The CDR3 here is CASAPRGRNQPQHF. CDR3 coding DNA: TGTGCCAGCGCCCCAAGGGGGCGCAATCAGCCCCAGCATTTT.

V gene TRBV9 combines with J gene TRBJ1-2; D gene unclear. V shed 0 bases and J shed 2 bases, with 5 bases lying between them. The CDR3 is made up of 13 amino acids. Germline V gene sequence: CDR1 SGDLS, CDR2 YYNGEE. The CDR3 nucleotides are TGTGCCAGCAGCGTAGACGGGAACTATGGCTACACCTTC. Translation: CASSVDGNYGYTF.

This rearrangement joins TRBV6-6 to TRBJ2-1; D uncertain. Germline V gives CDR1 MNHNY, CDR2 SVGAGI (reference sequence). The CDR3 length is 13 residues. Trimming removed 0 bases at V and 10 bases at J, with 10 bases between. The CDR3 region has the DNA TGTGCCAGCAGTTACTCCGGCGCCAGGGAGCAGTTCTTC. Encoded protein: CASSYSGAREQFF.

This clone occurred once. The chain recombines TRBV27 with TRBJ1-3; 7 bases fit TRBD1. Germline V gives CDR1 MNHEY, CDR2 SMNVEV (reference sequence). The CDR3 length is 15 residues. J lost 0 bases, V lost 2 bases, and 1 base had no gene match. The CDR3 loop is CASSLNRGSGNTIYF. CDR3 DNA: TGTGCCAGCAGTTTAAACAGGGGCTCTGGAAACACCATATATTTT.

V usage is TRBV7-2 and J usage is TRBJ1-1; 7 bases align to TRBD1. Germline assignment: CDR1 SGHTA and CDR2 FQGNSA. The junction had 9 bases not matched to a gene; V was cut back by 5 bases and J by 3 bases. The CDR3 covers 15 residues. The CDR3 DNA follows: TGTGCCAGCAGCGCAGACAGGGTTCGGGACACTGAAGCTTTCTTT. It yields the protein CASSADRVRDTEAFF.

The rearrangement links TRBV7-2 to TRBJ2-7, with D perhaps TRBD2 (5 bases). The length of the CDR3 is 15 residues. V was pared by 3 bases and J by 4 bases, with 16 bases between. Germline V CDR1 and CDR2: SGHTA, FQGNSA. The chain's CDR3 is CASSFPTRNPYEQYF. CDR3 DNA sequence: TGTGCCAGCAGCTTCCCCACTAGGAACCCTTACGAGCAGTACTTC.

This clone has only a few counts. The gene calls are TRBV27 and TRBJ2-7; a weak D match, TRBD1 (6 bases). CDR3 length: 15 residues. CDR1 is MNHEY and CDR2 is SMNVEV in the germline V gene (reference sequence). Trimming stripped 8 bases from V and 2 bases from J, with 19 bases between. For the CDR3, the DNA is TGTGCCAGCCGATCACAGGGAATGGCGACCTACGAGCAGTACTTC. It encodes CASRSQGMATYEQYF.

This clone was detected only a few times. The gene calls are TRBV5-4 and TRBJ1-1; TRBD1 aligns across 8 bases. Germline assignment: CDR1 SGHNT and CDR2 YYREEE (reference sequence). The CDR3 is 16 residues long. The ends lost 4 bases at V and 0 bases at J; junction bases unmatched: 8. The DNA for the CDR3 is TGTGCCAGCAGCCGGGGACAGGCGTTCATGAACACTGAAGCTTTCTTT. The encoded protein is CASSRGQAFMNTEAFF.

The chain joins TRBV2 to TRBJ2-1; 13 bases match TRBD2. CDR3 length: 15 residues. With V trimmed by 1 base and J by 15 bases, 9 bases remained unmatched. Germline assignment: CDR1 SNHLY and CDR2 FYNNEI. CDR3 region: CASSEGLLAGGPRFF. The CDR3 nucleotides are TGTGCCAGCAGTGAAGGCTTACTAGCGGGAGGGCCGCGGTTCTTC.

The genes are TRBV13 and TRBJ1-2, with D maybe TRBD1 (6 bases). The V end was cut by 6 bases, the J end by 5 bases, with 10 bases between. This CDR3 region has 12 residues. Germline CDR1 reads PRHDT; CDR2 reads FYEKMQ (reference sequence). CDR3 in DNA: TGTGCCAGCAGGGCTACAGGGTATGGCTACACCTTC. Translation: CASRATGYGYTF.

V gene TRBV5-1 combines with J gene TRBJ2-5; D is perhaps TRBD1 (5 bases). Germline values: CDR1 SGHRS, CDR2 YFSETQ. This CDR3 spans 13 amino acids. V was shortened by 4 bases and J by 2 bases, with 9 bases between the two germline ends. CDR3 sequence: CASSQQVQETQYF. The CDR3 DNA reads as TGCGCCAGCAGCCAACAGGTTCAAGAGACCCAGTACTTC.

The CDR3 loop reads CASSYTGEGADTQYF. The CDR3 DNA follows: TGTGCCAGCAGTTACACGGGAGAAGGCGCAGATACGCAGTATTTT. V usage is TRBV6-5 and J usage is TRBJ2-3; possible D gene TRBD2, 6 bases. This CDR3 spans 15 amino acids. V lost 2 bases, J lost 4 bases, and 13 bases lay in between. Germline values: CDR1 MNHEY, CDR2 SVGAGI.

The chain couples TRBV7-2 to TRBJ2-7; 7 nucleotides match TRBD2. Trimming removed 0 bases from V and 5 bases from J; junction bases left unmatched: 7. The CDR3 runs 15 residues. In germline, CDR1 is SGHTA, CDR2 FQGNSA. The CDR3 loop reads CASSLAGGLSNEQYF. As DNA, the CDR3 is TGTGCCAGCAGCTTAGCGGGAGGGCTGAGTAACGAGCAGTACTTC.

In its sample, this clone was seen a few times. The chain recombines TRBV6-5 with TRBJ1-4; 7 bases are shared with TRBD1. The germline V gene has CDR1 MNHEY and CDR2 SVGAGI. The CDR3 has 15 residues. V lost 0 bases, J lost 5 bases, and 3 bases stayed unmatched. CDR3 amino acids: CASSYSGGSNEKLFF. Here the CDR3 DNA reads TGTGCCAGCAGTTACTCAGGGGGCTCGAATGAAAAACTGTTTTTT.

This chain uses TRBV28 with TRBJ2-5, with TRBD2 identical over 7 bases. With V trimmed by 6 bases and J by 0 bases, 10 bases remained unmatched. The CDR3 extends over 16 amino acids. Germline values: CDR1 MDHEN, CDR2 SYDVKM. This chain's CDR3 is CASRLSGKGYQETQYF. The CDR3 DNA is TGTGCCAGCAGATTGAGCGGGAAGGGGTACCAAGAGACCCAGTACTTC.

V gene TRBV18 combines with J gene TRBJ2-3; 9 bases align to TRBD1. Germline values: CDR1 KGHSH, CDR2 LQKENI. The CDR3 consists of 15 residues. The V segment lost 6 bases and the J segment 5 bases; nucleotides outside the gene matches: 9. The CDR3 loop is CASSPGQGTVDTQYF. The CDR3 DNA is TGTGCCAGCTCGCCCGGACAGGGGACGGTAGATACGCAGTATTTT.

The chain recombines TRBV7-9 with TRBJ2-1; 9 bases fit TRBD1. CDR3 length: 15 amino acids. The germline gives CDR1 SEHNR, CDR2 FQNEAQ (reference sequence). Trimming removed 4 bases from V and 1 base from J; junction bases left unmatched: 2. CDR3 in DNA: TGTGCCAGCAGCTCCGGGACAGGGTCCTACAATGAGCAGTTCTTC. Protein: CASSSGTGSYNEQFF. The full variable domain, rest sourced from reference TRBV7-9 and TRBJ2-1, is DTGVSQNPRHKITKRGQNVTFRCDPISEHNRLYWYRQTLGQGPEFLTYFQNEAQLEKSRLLSDRFSAERPKGSFSTLEIQRTEQGDSAMYLCASSSGTGSYNEQFFGPGTRLTVL.

The table lists this clone with a count of one. V is TRBV13 and J is TRBJ1-2; TRBD1 is a possible D gene (6 bases). The CDR3 has 15 residues. V was shortened by 2 bases and J by 3 bases, with 13 bases between the two germline ends. Germline values: CDR1 PRHDT, CDR2 FYEKMQ (reference sequence). CDR3 sequence: CASSLQGIRYYGYTF. The CDR3, as DNA: TGTGCCAGCAGCTTACAGGGGATTCGGTACTATGGCTACACCTTC.

V gene TRBV5-1 combines with J gene TRBJ1-4; D is uncertain. The CDR3 consists of 15 residues. V lost 1 base and J lost 8, with 15 bases in between. Germline CDR1 reads SGHRS; CDR2 reads YFSETQ. The CDR3 sequence: CASSLYGEVNEKLFF. CDR3 nucleotide sequence: TGCGCCAGCAGCTTGTATGGTGAGGTGAACGAAAAACTGTTTTTT.

The rearrangement joins TRBV5-1 to TRBJ1-4; 8 bases match TRBD1. V was pared by 2 bases and J by 7 bases, with 4 bases of the junction left unmatched. CDR3 size: 14 residues. In germline, CDR1 is SGHRS, CDR2 YFSETQ. The CDR3 nucleotides read TGCGCCAGCAGCTTTTACAGGGGGGGTGAAAAACTGTTTTTT. It translates to CASSFYRGGEKLFF.